These 2 T cell receptor beta chains originate from one sample sequenced in a study of T cell responses to AZD1222 COVID-19 vaccine. Assay: immunoSEQ multiplex PCR; the TCRdb copy retains only in-frame clones and omits some. Of under 150,000 clones detected, around 94% appear once; the ten largest clones hold 9% to 9.5%. Sequenced material: peripheral blood, taken 28 days after the second AZD1222 dose. All receptors derive from an adult who received the AZD1222 COVID-19 vaccine.

The V call is TRBV28, the J call TRBJ1-2; D uncertain. The germline CDR1 and CDR2 sequences are MDHEN and SYDVKM. This CDR3 contains 15 residues. V was shortened by 6 bases and J by 3 bases, with 17 bases between the two germline ends. The CDR3 DNA is TGTGCCAGCAGACCGGAAGGATATCCCGACTATGGCTACACCTTC. Its translation is CASRPEGYPDYGYTF.

Written as DNA, the CDR3 is TGTGCCAGCAACGAAGGCCAGGTTCATGCTGAAGCTTTCTTT. Protein: CASNEGQVHAEAFF. The chain combines TRBV13 with TRBJ1-1; no definite D call. Trimming stripped 7 bases from V and 6 bases from J, with 18 bases between. CDR3 length: 14 residues. Germline V gives CDR1 PRHDT, CDR2 FYEKMQ (reference sequence).